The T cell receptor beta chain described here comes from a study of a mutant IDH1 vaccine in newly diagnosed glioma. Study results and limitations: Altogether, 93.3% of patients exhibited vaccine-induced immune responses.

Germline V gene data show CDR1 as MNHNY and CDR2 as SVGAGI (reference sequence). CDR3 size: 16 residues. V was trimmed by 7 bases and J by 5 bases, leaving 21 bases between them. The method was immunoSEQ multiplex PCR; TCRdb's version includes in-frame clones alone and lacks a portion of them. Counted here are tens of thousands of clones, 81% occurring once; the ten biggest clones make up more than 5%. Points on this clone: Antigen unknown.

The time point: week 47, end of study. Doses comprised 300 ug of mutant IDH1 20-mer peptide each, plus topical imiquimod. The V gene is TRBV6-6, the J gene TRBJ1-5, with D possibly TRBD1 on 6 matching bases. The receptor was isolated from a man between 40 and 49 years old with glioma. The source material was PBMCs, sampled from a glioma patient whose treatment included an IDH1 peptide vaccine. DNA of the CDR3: TGTGCCAGCACCCAAAACACAGGGACGATCGATCAGCCCCAGCATTTT. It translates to CASTQNTGTIDQPQHF.